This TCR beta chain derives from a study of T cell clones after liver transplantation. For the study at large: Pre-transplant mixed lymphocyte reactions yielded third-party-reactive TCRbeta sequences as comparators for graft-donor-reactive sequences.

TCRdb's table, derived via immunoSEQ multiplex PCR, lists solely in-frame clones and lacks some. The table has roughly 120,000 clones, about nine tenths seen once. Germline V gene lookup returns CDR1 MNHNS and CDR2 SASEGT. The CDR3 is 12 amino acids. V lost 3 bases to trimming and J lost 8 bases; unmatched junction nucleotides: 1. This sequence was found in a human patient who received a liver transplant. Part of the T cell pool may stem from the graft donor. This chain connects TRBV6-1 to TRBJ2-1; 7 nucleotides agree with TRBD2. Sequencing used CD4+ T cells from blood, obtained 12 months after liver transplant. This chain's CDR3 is CASSDGGYEQFF. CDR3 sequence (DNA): TGTGCCAGCAGTGACGGGGGGTATGAGCAGTTCTTC.